This T cell receptor beta chain was captured by sequencing in a study of control samples from healthy donors and cancer patients (dated by TCRdb to about 2020). Comments on this clone: This clone's antigen is unknown. No much larger clonotype is one base removed from it; base qualities were not supplied.

CDR1 and CDR2, per the germline V gene (reference sequence), are SEHNR and FQNEAQ. V drops 0 bases and J drops 4 bases, leaving 9 bases in between. The CDR3 has 14 amino acids, counting the end cysteine and phenylalanine. The entry retains the CDR3 DNA only, 42 bases that are in frame from base 1. Library prep was done by the immunoSEQ multiplex PCR assay. The source is immuneACCESS, and TCRdb retained only in-frame sequences with V and J called. Part of the clones is not carried over; for the studies checked, unresolved V genes explain less than half of this, and the remainder is unexplained. The sample table records 55,000 to 65,000 clones; approximately 89% of these occur just once. The top ten hold roughly 13% of the sample.

The receptor chain draws on TRBV7-9 and TRBJ1-2; confidence is insufficient to name the D gene. This sequence originates from a woman in her sixties with lung cancer. The sample taken for sequencing was PBMCs. The nucleotides read TGTGCCAGCAGCTTAGCGGCTCTAGGCTATGGCTACACCTTC. Its coded protein is CASSLAALGYGYTF. Reference TRBV7-9 and TRBJ1-2 proteins supply the regions before and after the CDR3; the full variable domain is: DTGVSQNPRHKITKRGQNVTFRCDPISEHNRLYWYRQTLGQGPEFLTYFQNEAQLEKSRLLSDRFSAERPKGSFSTLEIQRTEQGDSAMYLCASSLAALGYGYTFGSGTRLTVV.